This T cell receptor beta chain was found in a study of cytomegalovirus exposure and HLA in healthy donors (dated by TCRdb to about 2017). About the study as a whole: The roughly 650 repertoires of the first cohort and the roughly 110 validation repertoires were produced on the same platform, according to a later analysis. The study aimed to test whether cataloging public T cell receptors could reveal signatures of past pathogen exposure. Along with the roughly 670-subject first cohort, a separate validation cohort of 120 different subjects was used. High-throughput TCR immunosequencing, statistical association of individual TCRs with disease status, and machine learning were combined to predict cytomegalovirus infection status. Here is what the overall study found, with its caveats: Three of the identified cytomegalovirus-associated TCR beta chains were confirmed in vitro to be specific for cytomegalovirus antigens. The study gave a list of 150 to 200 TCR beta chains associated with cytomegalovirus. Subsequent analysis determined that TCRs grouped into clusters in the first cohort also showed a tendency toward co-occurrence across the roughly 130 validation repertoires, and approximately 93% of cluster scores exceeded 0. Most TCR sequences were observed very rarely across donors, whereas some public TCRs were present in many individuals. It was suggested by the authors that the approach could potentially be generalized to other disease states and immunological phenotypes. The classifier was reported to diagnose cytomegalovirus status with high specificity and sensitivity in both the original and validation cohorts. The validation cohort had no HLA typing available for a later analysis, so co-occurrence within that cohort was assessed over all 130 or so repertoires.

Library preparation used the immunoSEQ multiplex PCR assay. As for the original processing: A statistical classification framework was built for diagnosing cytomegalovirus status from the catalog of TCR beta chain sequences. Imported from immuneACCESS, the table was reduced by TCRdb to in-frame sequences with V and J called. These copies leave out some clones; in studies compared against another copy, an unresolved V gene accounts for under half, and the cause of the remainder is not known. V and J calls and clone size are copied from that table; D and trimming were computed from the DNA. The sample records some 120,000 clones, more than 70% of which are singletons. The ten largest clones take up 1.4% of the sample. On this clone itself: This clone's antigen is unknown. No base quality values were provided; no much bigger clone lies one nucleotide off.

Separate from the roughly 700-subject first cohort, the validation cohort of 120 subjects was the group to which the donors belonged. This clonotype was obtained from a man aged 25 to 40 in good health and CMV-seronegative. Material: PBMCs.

The DNA reads as follows: TGTGCCAGCAGCCAAGCGGTGAACACTGAAGCTTTCTTT. This gives the protein CASSQAVNTEAFF. Recombination joined TRBV14 with TRBJ1-1, with no confident D gene call. The CDR3, cysteine through phenylalanine, is 13 amino acids long. Just the 39-base CDR3 DNA is kept, in frame starting at base 1. Trimming costs V 1 base and J 0 bases, and their ends lie 3 bases apart. Based on the germline V gene, the CDR1 and CDR2 sequences are SGHDN and FVKESK.